The 2 T cell receptor beta chains presented below share a single source sample, sequenced in a study of cytomegalovirus exposure and HLA in healthy donors. 60 Vbeta and 13 Jbeta primers were used in PCR. Sequencing was performed with immunoSEQ multiplex PCR; in TCRdb, only in-frame clones are kept and a portion is missing. The data show approximately 180,000 clones, roughly 76% seen once. Sequencing used PBMCs. The receptors here all came from a woman between 18 and 29 years old in good health and CMV-seropositive.

The J gene is TRBJ2-5, the V gene TRBV19, with TRBD1 identical over 8 bases. Germline CDR1 and CDR2: LNHDA and SQIVND (reference sequence). Losses at the gene ends were 8 bases for V and 4 bases for J; bases not matched to a gene: 3. The CDR3 is 12 amino acids. Written as DNA, the CDR3 is TGTGCCAGTCACGGACAGGGAGAGACCCAGTACTTC. It specifies CASHGQGETQYF.

V is TRBV7-3 and J is TRBJ2-1; TRBD2 matches at 7 bases. V trimming: 5 bases; J trimming: 7 bases; junction bases outside the gene matches: 2. The CDR3 is 12 amino acids. Germline CDR1 reads SGHTA; CDR2 reads FQGTGA. This CDR3 is CASSPAGNEQFF. DNA of the CDR3: TGTGCCAGCAGCCCAGCGGGGAATGAGCAGTTCTTC.